These 29 T cell receptor beta chains were all obtained from the same sample, sequenced in a study of shared clonotypes between healthy human individuals. Naive CD8 cells comprised CD45RO-negative, CCR7-positively selected cells, excluding terminally differentiated effector memory CD45RA+ cells. This table comes from immunoSEQ multiplex PCR, and its TCRdb copy is limited to in-frame clones, with some not included. The table records around 550,000 clones, approximately 95% of them present only once. The material sequenced was naive CD8+ T cells sorted from blood. These receptors all come from a woman aged 25 to 39 in good health.

V and J are TRBV27 and TRBJ2-1, with 10 bases fitting TRBD2. Germline values: CDR1 MNHEY, CDR2 SMNVEV (reference sequence). J gave up 4 bases and V 6 bases, and 6 bases lay outside the gene matches. CDR3 size: 15 residues. The CDR3 spells CASRHPSGSYNEQFF. In DNA form, the CDR3 reads TGTGCCAGCAGGCATCCTAGCGGGAGTTACAATGAGCAGTTCTTC.

The chain combines TRBV27 with TRBJ2-7; 8 positions match TRBD1. Germline V lookup: CDR1 MNHEY, CDR2 SMNVEV (reference sequence). The CDR3 consists of 14 residues. V dropped 5 bases and J dropped 2; count of bases not matched to a gene: 5. DNA for the CDR3: TGTGCCAGCAGTATCCGGGACAGGACCTACGAGCAGTACTTC. Translated: CASSIRDRTYEQYF.

The chain uses TRBV6-5 and TRBJ1-4, with D unclear. CDR1 is MNHEY, CDR2 SVGAGI, per germline. Trimming shortened V by 8 bases and J by 0 bases, and 13 bases separated the two germline ends. This CDR3 contains 15 residues. The CDR3 DNA follows: TGTGCCAGCCGTGGAGAAGCGGCAACTAATGAAAAACTGTTTTTT. Amino acid sequence: CASRGEAATNEKLFF.

The rearrangement joins TRBV19 to TRBJ2-3; D might be TRBD1 (6 bases). V lost 7 bases to trimming and J lost 1 base, with 15 bases between them. Per germline, CDR1 LNHDA and CDR2 SQIVND (reference sequence). CDR3 size: 15 residues. CDR3 residues: CASMAGQFGTDTQYF. CDR3 in DNA: TGTGCCAGTATGGCAGGACAGTTTGGCACAGATACGCAGTATTTT.

A remark on this clone: Different DNA sequences within this sample yield the same CDR3. The genes are TRBV11-2 and TRBJ2-3; D remains ambiguous. CDR1 and CDR2 from the germline V gene are SGHAT and FQNNGV. V lost 1 base to trimming and J lost 6 bases, with 5 bases between them. The CDR3 is 12 residues long. CDR3 in amino acids: CASSLGGDTQYF. The CDR3, as DNA: TGTGCCAGCAGCTTAGGGGGTGATACGCAGTATTTT. Variable domain in full (rest from reference TRBV11-2 and TRBJ2-3): EAGVAQSPRYKIIEKRQSVAFWCNPISGHATLYWYQQILGQGPKLLIQFQNNGVVDDSQLPKDRFSAERLKGVDSTLKIQPAKLEDSAVYLCASSLGGDTQYFGPGTRLTVL.

The gene calls are TRBV19 and TRBJ2-3, with 9 nucleotides matching TRBD1. Germline trimming cut 5 bases from V and 6 bases from J; bases unmatched to any gene: 6. CDR1 is LNHDA, CDR2 SQIVND, per germline (reference sequence). The CDR3 runs to 14 residues. The CDR3 region is CASSRDREADTQYF. The CDR3 region has the DNA TGTGCCAGTAGTCGGGACAGGGAAGCCGATACGCAGTATTTT.

V and J are TRBV19 and TRBJ1-1, with D possibly TRBD1 on 5 matching bases. The CDR3 loop spans 14 amino acids. Germline-derived CDR1 and CDR2 are LNHDA and SQIVND (reference sequence). V was clipped by 5 bases and J by 0 bases, with 10 bases between them. CDR3 bases: TGTGCCAGTAGTGTGGACACACTGAACACTGAAGCTTTCTTT. This translates into CASSVDTLNTEAFF.

The V gene is TRBV7-2, the J gene TRBJ2-1, with 9 bases identical to TRBD2. Germline values: CDR1 SGHTA, CDR2 FQGNSA. The junction had 6 bases not matched to a gene; V was cut back by 2 bases and J by 4 bases. This CDR3 spans 16 amino acids. The CDR3 is CASSLRRLAGYNEQFF. The CDR3, as DNA: TGTGCCAGCAGCTTAAGGCGGCTAGCGGGGTACAATGAGCAGTTCTTC.

This chain connects TRBV28 to TRBJ1-4, with a possible D match to TRBD1 (5 bases). CDR3 size: 14 residues. Germline-derived CDR1 and CDR2 are MDHEN and SYDVKM. Trimming left V 7 bases short and J 8 bases short, with 17 bases between. The CDR3 spells CASTWDLSREKLFF. As DNA, the CDR3 is TGTGCCAGCACCTGGGACCTCTCACGGGAAAAACTGTTTTTT.

The chain has TRBV27 and TRBJ2-7; D gene unclear. Deletions cut 3 bases from V and 2 bases from J, with 8 bases between. From germline, CDR1 is MNHEY and CDR2 SMNVEV (reference sequence). There are 13 residues in the CDR3. CDR3 sequence: CASSLKQTYEQYF. As DNA, the CDR3 is TGTGCCAGCAGTTTGAAACAGACCTACGAGCAGTACTTC.

CDR3 residues: CASSIGGLGAKNIQYF. CDR3 nucleotide sequence: TGTGCCAGTAGTATTGGGGGACTAGGGGCCAAAAACATTCAGTACTTC. The chain uses TRBV19 and TRBJ2-4; 8 bases agree with TRBD2. CDR1 and CDR2 (germline): LNHDA, SQIVND (reference sequence). The V gene end was trimmed by 3 bases and the J gene end by 1 base; junction bases not matched to a gene: 5. CDR3 length equals 16 residues. The variable domain in full, with the rest retrieved from reference TRBV19 and TRBJ2-4, is DGGITQSPKYLFRKEGQNVTLSCEQNLNHDAMYWYRQDPGQGLRLIYYSQIVNDFQKGDIAEGYSVSREKKESFPLTVTSAQKNPTAFYLCASSIGGLGAKNIQYFGAGTRLSVL.

This sequence joins TRBV6-6 and TRBJ2-7, with D tentatively TRBD2 (5 bases). The V end lost 2 bases, the J end lost 5 bases, and 16 bases lay between the germline ends. The germline V gene has CDR1 MNHNY and CDR2 SVGAGI (reference sequence). The CDR3 covers 15 residues. CDR3 sequence: CASSYRWERRNEQYF. CDR3 nucleotides: TGTGCCAGCAGTTACCGGTGGGAGCGCCGGAACGAGCAGTACTTC.

This chain joins TRBV6-5 and TRBJ1-2, with 8 nucleotides matching TRBD1. The CDR3 is 14 residues long. V gave up 6 bases and J gave up 4 bases; unmatched junction bases: 7. Germline CDR1 is MNHEY and CDR2 is SVGAGI. This CDR3 reads CASSLGQGVYGYTF. The DNA of the CDR3 is TGTGCCAGCAGCCTTGGACAGGGAGTCTATGGCTACACCTTC.

The chain links TRBV11-2 to TRBJ2-3; the D call may be TRBD1 or TRBD2 (5 bases each). Germline lookup yields CDR1 SGHAT and CDR2 FQNNGV. CDR3 length equals 16 residues. V was shortened by 5 bases and J by 6 bases, with 21 bases between the two germline ends. The DNA for the CDR3 is TGTGCCAGCAGCAGTGTTGGGGGATATAGAATCGATACGCAGTATTTT. Translated: CASSSVGGYRIDTQYF. Full variable domain (rest looked up from reference TRBV11-2 and TRBJ2-3): EAGVAQSPRYKIIEKRQSVAFWCNPISGHATLYWYQQILGQGPKLLIQFQNNGVVDDSQLPKDRFSAERLKGVDSTLKIQPAKLEDSAVYLCASSSVGGYRIDTQYFGPGTRLTVL.

This chain links TRBV4-1 with TRBJ2-1; the match to TRBD2 covers 14 bases. V lost 1 base to trimming and J lost 1 base; unmatched junction nucleotides: 12. In germline, CDR1 is MGHRA, CDR2 YSYEKL. CDR3 length: 21 residues. The CDR3 loop reads CASSQGYLGTSGRGSYNEQFF. CDR3 sequence (DNA): TGCGCCAGCAGCCAAGGATACTTGGGGACTAGCGGGAGAGGGTCCTACAATGAGCAGTTCTTC.

The chain recombines TRBV21-1 with TRBJ2-5; TRBD1, the D gene given by the table, was not confirmed from the DNA. TRBJ2-7 matches the DNA end more closely, so the J call is doubtful. TRBV21-1 is recorded as a pseudogene. CDR3 length: 12 amino acids. The CDR3 sequence: CASSISLGEQYF. The CDR3 DNA is TGTGCCAGCAGCATTTCTCTGGGCGAGCAGTACTTC.

The J gene is TRBJ1-4, the V gene TRBV2; D gene uncertain. Germline values: CDR1 SNHLY, CDR2 FYNNEI. The germline V and J ends were trimmed by 4 bases and 4 bases, with 16 bases remaining between them. The CDR3 length is 16 residues. In DNA form, the CDR3 reads TGTGCCAGCAGTGGCACGGAGACCCCTGGTAATGAAAAACTGTTTTTT. Translating it yields CASSGTETPGNEKLFF.

The V and J genes are TRBV9 and TRBJ1-2, with D maybe TRBD1 (5 bases). Between the trimmed V and J ends, which lost 0 bases and 4 bases, there was a span of 10 bases. CDR1 SGDLS and CDR2 YYNGEE come from the germline V gene. The CDR3 spans 14 residues. The CDR3 here is CASSVDGTAYGYTF. DNA of the CDR3: TGTGCCAGCAGCGTAGATGGGACGGCCTATGGCTACACCTTC.

The chain uses TRBV2 and TRBJ2-7, with a possible D match to TRBD2 (6 bases). CDR1 SNHLY and CDR2 FYNNEI come from the germline V gene. This CDR3 has 16 residues. Trimming removed 4 bases at V and 1 base at J, with 17 bases between. The CDR3 DNA reads as TGTGCCAGCAGTGTGACTAGAGAGTTTTTTTCCTACGAGCAGTACTTC. It translates to CASSVTREFFSYEQYF.

As regards this clone: Other DNA sequences in the sample encode the same CDR3. The chain joins TRBV6-1 to TRBJ2-7; D unclear. V lost 8 bases, J lost 0 bases, and 14 bases lay in between. The CDR3 length is 14 residues. Germline-derived CDR1 and CDR2 are MNHNS and SASEGT. CDR3 sequence reads: CASSPGRSSYEQYF. The CDR3 bases are TGTGCCAGCTCCCCCGGCAGGAGCTCCTACGAGCAGTACTTC.

The DNA for the CDR3 is TGTGCCATCAGTGAGCTTGGGACTAGCGGGGAATACAATGAGCAGTTCTTC. Translating it yields CAISELGTSGEYNEQFF. The chain combines TRBV10-3 with TRBJ2-1; 13 positions agree with TRBD2. Unmatched junction bases numbered 5, after V lost 2 bases and J lost 4 bases. There are 17 residues in the CDR3. CDR1 and CDR2 from the germline V gene are ENHRY and SYGVKD.

V usage is TRBV7-2 and J usage is TRBJ1-1, with D maybe TRBD1 (5 bases). Trimming stripped 5 bases from V and 4 bases from J, with 26 bases between. The CDR3 is made up of 18 amino acids. Germline CDR1 reads SGHTA; CDR2 reads FQGNSA. Here the CDR3 reads CASSVWFGAIATSTEAFF. In DNA, the CDR3 is TGTGCCAGCAGCGTCTGGTTTGGGGCCATCGCAACGAGCACTGAAGCTTTCTTT.

J is TRBJ2-5 and V is TRBV2; 13 nucleotides line up with TRBD2. The J call may be in error: the DNA end matches TRBJ2-7 better. Germline loops: CDR1 SNHLY, CDR2 FYNNEI. The CDR3 runs to 16 residues. CDR3 amino acids: CASRPGLAGESGEQYF. The CDR3 DNA sequence: TGTGCCAGCAGGCCCGGACTAGCGGGAGAGAGTGGCGAGCAGTACTTC.

The chain has TRBV28 and TRBJ2-1; 14 bases are a match to TRBD2. Germline-derived CDR1 and CDR2 are MDHEN and SYDVKM. This CDR3 is 14 amino acids long. The trim removed 6 bases at V and 15 bases at J, leaving 10 bases unmatched. The CDR3 DNA follows: TGTGCCAGCAGGCCCCCGGGACTAGCGGGAGAACCGTTCTTC. It encodes CASRPPGLAGEPFF.

This sequence joins TRBV6-1 and TRBJ2-7; 8 bases agree with TRBD1. V dropped 2 bases and J dropped 3; count of bases not matched to a gene: 6. This CDR3 spans 15 amino acids. Germline lookup yields CDR1 MNHNS and CDR2 SASEGT. For the CDR3, the DNA is TGTGCCAGCAGTGAAATTGCAGGGGGCATCTACGAGCAGTACTTC. It translates to CASSEIAGGIYEQYF.

The rearrangement links TRBV2 to TRBJ1-1; D is undetermined. The V gene lost 3 bases and the J gene lost 0 bases, with 11 bases spanning the gap. CDR3 length equals 15 residues. The germline gives CDR1 SNHLY, CDR2 FYNNEI. The CDR3 is CASSETIGMNTEAFF. For the CDR3, the DNA is TGTGCCAGCAGTGAGACGATCGGTATGAACACTGAAGCTTTCTTT. Variable domain in full (rest from reference TRBV2 and TRBJ1-1): EPEVTQTPSHQVTQMGQEVILRCVPISNHLYFYWYRQILGQKVEFLVSFYNNEISEKSEIFDDQFSVERPDGSNFTLKIRSTKLEDSAMYFCASSETIGMNTEAFFGQGTRLTVV.

The V and J genes are TRBV13 and TRBJ2-7; D call uncertain. The CDR3 loop spans 12 amino acids. V lost 4 bases and J lost 1, with 5 bases in between. Per the germline V gene, CDR1 is PRHDT and CDR2 is FYEKMQ (reference sequence). The CDR3 region has the DNA TGTGCCAGCAGCTCCGAGTCCTACGAGCAGTACTTC. Its translation: CASSSESYEQYF.

The gene calls are TRBV18 and TRBJ2-5; tentatively, D is TRBD1 (6 bases). V shed 2 bases and J shed 5 bases, with 15 bases lying between them. This CDR3 contains 15 residues. CDR1 and CDR2 (germline): KGHSH, LQKENI. CDR3 DNA: TGTGCCAGCTCACCAGACGACAGGCTAATGGAGACCCAGTACTTC. Its protein is CASSPDDRLMETQYF.

The rearrangement links TRBV27 to TRBJ2-7, with D unclear. The V end was cut by 0 bases, the J end by 2 bases, with 5 bases between. This CDR3 comprises 13 residues. The germline V gene has CDR1 MNHEY and CDR2 SMNVEV (reference sequence). The CDR3: CASSLSYTYEQYF. The CDR3 coding sequence is TGTGCCAGCAGTTTATCCTATACCTACGAGCAGTACTTC.